The rows below give T cell receptor beta chains drawn from one sample of a study of blood T cell repertoires in COVID-19. The assay was immunoSEQ multiplex PCR, and TCRdb's table has in-frame clones only and misses some. The sample lists some 200,000 clones; about nine tenths were seen once. Sequenced input: PBMCs or T cells enriched from blood (not recorded which). These receptors came from a woman in her 30s who had recovered from COVID-19. Each CDR3 is given without its conserved first and last residue. Only part of the rows carry a size: once, few, many, or a class if the clone is expanded.

v_gene: TRBV6-1; j_gene: TRBJ1-1; abundance: .; CDR3aa: ASSERRVITEAF
v_gene: TRBV5-4; j_gene: TRBJ1-2; abundance: .; CDR3aa: ASSQDRGNYGYT
v_gene: TRBV27; j_gene: TRBJ2-3; abundance: .; CDR3aa: ASSYGGRGKDTQY
v_gene: TRBV30; j_gene: TRBJ2-2; abundance: .; CDR3aa: AWRGRGGTGELF
v_gene: TRBV18; j_gene: TRBJ2-7; abundance: once; CDR3aa: ASSPPYDRVGYEQY
v_gene: TRBV27; j_gene: TRBJ2-1; abundance: .; CDR3aa: ASSSLAEVYNEQF
v_gene: TRBV7-2; j_gene: TRBJ1-1; abundance: .; CDR3aa: ASSLSTGGEAF
v_gene: TRBV15; j_gene: TRBJ2-7; abundance: .; CDR3aa: ATSSSTEAYEQY
v_gene: TRBV5-6; j_gene: TRBJ1-5; abundance: .; CDR3aa: ASSSGGAGGNQPQH
v_gene: TRBV7-8; j_gene: TRBJ1-2; abundance: once; CDR3aa: ASSLAAGGERYT
v_gene: TRBV7-3; j_gene: TRBJ1-5; abundance: .; CDR3aa: ASSLAGTGEDNQPQH
v_gene: TRBV30; j_gene: TRBJ1-2; abundance: .; CDR3aa: AWVDRARGRGYT
v_gene: TRBV2; j_gene: TRBJ2-2; abundance: .; CDR3aa: ARGQANTGELF
v_gene: TRBV12-3/TRBV12-4; j_gene: TRBJ2-1; abundance: few; CDR3aa: ASSPRDRAEF
v_gene: TRBV12-2; j_gene: TRBJ1-2; abundance: .; CDR3aa: ASRLDGQEDYGYT
v_gene: TRBV24-1; j_gene: TRBJ2-4; abundance: .; CDR3aa: ATSDPGTPKNIQY
v_gene: TRBV24-1; j_gene: TRBJ2-3; abundance: .; CDR3aa: ATSDPTQGDTDTQY
v_gene: TRBV2; j_gene: TRBJ1-2; abundance: .; CDR3aa: ASSEATADYYGYT
v_gene: TRBV28; j_gene: TRBJ1-6; abundance: .; CDR3aa: ASTGQAYNSPLH
v_gene: TRBV19; j_gene: TRBJ1-2; abundance: .; CDR3aa: ASSINRETISGYT
v_gene: TRBV13; j_gene: TRBJ2-7; abundance: .; CDR3aa: ASSGGLAGYYEQY
v_gene: TRBV7-8; j_gene: TRBJ1-2; abundance: .; CDR3aa: ASSPTVY
v_gene: TRBV30; j_gene: TRBJ1-6; abundance: .; CDR3aa: AWSRWDSQHSPLH